Presented here are 27 T cell receptor beta chains from one specimen sequenced in a study of type 1 regulatory T cells. Their target antigens are unknown. A single record per CDR3 protein comes from TCRdb applying MiXCR to the reads. The repertoire holds just under 65,000 distinct CDR3 sequences, with about 48% as singletons. The sample taken for sequencing was cultured non-Tr1 T cells, either the whole culture or a sorted T cell fraction (not recorded which). These receptors were obtained from a human donor in good health.

The chain carries TRBV5-6 and TRBJ2-3; TRBD2 might be the D (5 bases). From germline, CDR1 is SGHDT and CDR2 YYEEEE. V lost 1 base and J 0 bases, leaving 18 bases between the germline ends. CDR3 length equals 18 residues. The CDR3 nucleotides are TGTGCCAGCAGCTTGACTAGACAACCTTTCACTAGCACAGATACGCAGTATTTT. This gives the protein CASSLTRQPFTSTDTQYF.

Written as DNA, the CDR3 is TGTGCCAGCAGCCTCCAACGGGGACTAGCGGGGGAGACCCAGTACTTC. It codes for CASSLQRGLAGETQYF. The chain joins TRBV3-1 to TRBJ2-5; TRBD2 matches 13 bases. The CDR3 contains 16 residues. CDR1 is LGHDT and CDR2 is YNNKEL in the germline V gene (reference sequence). Trimming cost V 4 bases and J 5 bases; bases outside gene matches: 7.

The chain links TRBV7-9 to TRBJ2-1; 9 positions agree with TRBD1. With 5 bases clipped from V and 5 bases from J, the junction kept 10 bases outside the gene matches. Germline lookup yields CDR1 SEHNR and CDR2 FQNEAQ (reference sequence). The CDR3 has 16 amino acids. The CDR3 bases are TGTGCCAGCAGCCGTACCGGGACAGGGAGAAACAATGAGCAGTTCTTC. Its protein is CASSRTGTGRNNEQFF. Full variable domain (rest looked up from reference TRBV7-9 and TRBJ2-1): DTGVSQNPRHKITKRGQNVTFRCDPISEHNRLYWYRQTLGQGPEFLTYFQNEAQLEKSRLLSDRFSAERPKGSFSTLEIQRTEQGDSAMYLCASSRTGTGRNNEQFFGPGTRLTVL.

The chain couples TRBV6-5 to TRBJ1-3, with D uncertain. In germline, CDR1 is MNHEY, CDR2 SVGAGI. This CDR3 is built from 17 residues. With 8 bases removed from V and 0 bases from J, the gap between germline ends came to 20 bases. The CDR3 here is CASQPLTGGSSGNTIYF. DNA for the CDR3: TGTGCCAGCCAACCCCTCACGGGAGGGAGCTCTGGAAACACCATATATTTT.

The chain links TRBV30 to TRBJ1-1; D is uncertain. Germline assignment: CDR1 GTSNPN and CDR2 SVGIG (reference sequence). CDR3 length: 13 residues. The V end lost 1 base, the J end lost 8 bases, and 14 bases lay between the germline ends. CDR3 in amino acids: CAWSGLLSQEAFF. As DNA, the CDR3 is TGTGCCTGGAGTGGCCTGTTATCCCAGGAAGCTTTCTTT.

The chain has TRBV5-4 and TRBJ1-2; D gene ambiguous. The CDR3 loop spans 13 amino acids. V was cut by 4 bases and J by 6 bases, with 13 bases left in between. CDR1 and CDR2 from the germline V gene are SGHNT and YYREEE (reference sequence). CDR3 in amino acids: CASSLQIRDGYTF. For the CDR3, the DNA is TGTGCCAGCAGCCTACAAATTCGGGATGGCTACACCTTC.

The chain uses TRBV14 and TRBJ2-1; D is possibly TRBD2 (6 bases). Deletions cut 4 bases from V and 3 bases from J, with 13 bases between. Germline lookup yields CDR1 SGHDN and CDR2 FVKESK. The CDR3 runs 15 residues. The CDR3 spells CASSPIEDYYNEQFF. CDR3 DNA: TGTGCCAGCAGCCCGATTGAGGACTACTACAATGAGCAGTTCTTC.

This clonotype was found once. The rearrangement links TRBV6-1 to TRBJ2-7, with TRBD1 as a possible D gene (6 bases). This CDR3 spans 13 amino acids. Germline CDR1 is MNHNS and CDR2 is SASEGT. Trimming left V 3 bases short and J 2 bases short, with 8 bases between. Here the CDR3 DNA reads TGTGCCAGCAGTGATGGACAGCCCTACGAGCAGTACTTC. This translates into CASSDGQPYEQYF.

The chain carries TRBV7-9 and TRBJ2-7; D gene uncertain. The CDR3 contains 9 residues. Germline V gene sequence: CDR1 SEHNR, CDR2 FQNEAQ (reference sequence). Trimming shortened V by 11 bases and J by 6 bases, and 8 bases separated the two germline ends. The CDR3 DNA is TGTGCCGGCTGTCCCGAGCAGTACTTC. It codes for CAGCPEQYF.

This rearrangement joins TRBV7-8 to TRBJ1-1; the match to TRBD1 covers 9 bases. Germline V gives CDR1 SGHVS, CDR2 FQNEAQ. Germline trimming cut 2 bases from V and 0 bases from J; bases unmatched to any gene: 16. This CDR3 is built from 20 residues. This chain's CDR3 is CASSLFTASGTGSLNTEAFF. DNA for the CDR3: TGTGCCAGCAGCTTATTTACGGCAAGTGGGACAGGGAGCTTGAACACTGAAGCTTTCTTT.

The genes are TRBV20-1 and TRBJ2-7; unclear D gene. CDR1 is DFQATT and CDR2 is SNEGSKA in the germline V gene (reference sequence). Trimming cost V 1 base and J 3 bases, with 13 bases left between them. The CDR3 is 14 amino acids. The CDR3 nucleotides read TGCAGTGCTAGAGGAATCACCCAAATCTACGAGCAGTACTTC. It codes for CSARGITQIYEQYF.

J is TRBJ2-3 and V is TRBV4-2; 8 nucleotides match TRBD2. The CDR3 sequence is 16 residues long. Trimming removed 4 bases from V and 1 base from J; junction bases left unmatched: 7. CDR1 LGHNA and CDR2 YNFKEQ come from the germline V gene. This CDR3 is CASSPGRGGGTDTQYF. DNA of the CDR3: TGTGCCAGCAGCCCCGGACGGGGGGGTGGCACAGATACGCAGTATTTT.

J is TRBJ2-6 and V is TRBV5-1, with D possibly being TRBD1 or TRBD2 (7 bases each). Germline loops: CDR1 SGHRS, CDR2 YFSETQ. V lost 2 bases and J 1 base, leaving 19 bases between the germline ends. The CDR3 runs 19 residues. The CDR3 DNA is TGCGCCAGCAGCTTCGGCAGGGGGGGAGGAACGTCTGGGGCCAACGTCCTGACTTTC. This sequence encodes CASSFGRGGGTSGANVLTF.

The V and J genes are TRBV5-1 and TRBJ2-7, with 8 nucleotides matching TRBD1. Trimming cost V 7 bases and J 2 bases; bases outside gene matches: 8. The CDR3 covers 14 residues. In germline, CDR1 is SGHRS, CDR2 YFSETQ. CDR3 sequence: CASRPGTGTYEQYF. CDR3 in DNA: TGCGCCAGCCGTCCCGGGACAGGAACCTACGAGCAGTACTTC.

This clonotype was counted a few times. The V call is TRBV20-1, the J call TRBJ1-2; D perhaps matches TRBD1 (5 bases). With 6 bases removed from V and 3 bases from J, the gap between germline ends came to 20 bases. The CDR3 runs 15 residues. Germline-derived CDR1 and CDR2 are DFQATT and SNEGSKA (reference sequence). The CDR3 spells CSATRRAQGDYGYTF. CDR3 nucleotide sequence: TGCAGTGCCACCCGTCGGGCCCAGGGAGACTATGGCTACACCTTC.

This chain connects TRBV5-1 to TRBJ1-2, with D maybe TRBD1 (5 bases). Trimming removed 0 bases from V and 4 bases from J, with 13 bases in between. CDR1 is SGHRS, CDR2 YFSETQ, per germline. The CDR3 is made up of 15 amino acids. The CDR3 reads CASSLEGGTAYGYTF. The CDR3 nucleotides are TGCGCCAGCAGCTTGGAAGGCGGGACGGCCTATGGCTACACCTTC. The full variable domain, completed using reference TRBV5-1 and TRBJ1-2, is KAGVTQTPRYLIKTRGQQVTLSCSPISGHRSVSWYQQTPGQGLQFLFEYFSETQRNKGNFPGRFSGRQFSNSRSEMNVSTLELGDSALYLCASSLEGGTAYGYTFGSGTRLTVV.

V is TRBV11-2 and J is TRBJ1-2; D gene uncertain. The CDR3 runs 13 residues. Per the germline V gene, CDR1 is SGHAT and CDR2 is FQNNGV. V lost 1 base and J 5 bases, leaving 8 bases between the germline ends. CDR3 DNA sequence: TGTGCCAGCAGCTTAGTGACGGGGTATGGCTACACCTTC. Protein product: CASSLVTGYGYTF.

V is TRBV28 and J is TRBJ1-5; TRBD1 agrees at 11 bases. The germline V gene encodes CDR1 MDHEN and CDR2 SYDVKM. This CDR3 has 17 residues. V shed 6 bases and J 2 bases; nucleotides not matched to a gene: 9. DNA for the CDR3: TGTGCCAGCAGCCCTCCTCCGGGACAGGGGGGCAATCAGCCCCAGCATTTT. Protein sequence: CASSPPPGQGGNQPQHF.

V usage is TRBV7-2 and J usage is TRBJ1-3, with TRBD1 matching over 7 bases. J was trimmed by 3 bases and V by 3 bases; bases with no gene match: 14. Looked up from germline, CDR1 is SGHTA and CDR2 is FQGNSA. The CDR3 is made up of 18 amino acids. The CDR3: CASSLTGQPRGIGNTIYF. For the CDR3, the DNA is TGTGCCAGCAGCTTGACGGGCCAGCCCAGGGGGATTGGAAACACCATATATTTT.

Only a few counts were recorded for this clonotype. V usage is TRBV5-6 and J usage is TRBJ2-4, with 9 nucleotides matching TRBD1. The J segment lost 9 bases and the V segment lost 0 bases, leaving 7 bases of the junction unmatched. The CDR3 has 15 amino acids. The germline CDR1 and CDR2 sequences are SGHDT and YYEEEE. CDR3 in DNA: TGTGCCAGCAGCTTGGGCCCCGACAGGGGGGTCATTCAGTACTTC. Residues: CASSLGPDRGVIQYF.

This clonotype was recorded a few times. The chain employs TRBV6-4 and TRBJ2-3, with D hard to call. Trimming removed 4 bases from V and 2 bases from J, with 16 bases in between. Germline V gene lookup returns CDR1 MRHNA and CDR2 SNTAGT. The CDR3 extends over 16 amino acids. Here the CDR3 DNA reads TGTGCCAGCAGTGGTTGGCTCCACTTAATCACAGATACGCAGTATTTT. Encoded protein: CASSGWLHLITDTQYF.

This sequence joins TRBV29-1 and TRBJ2-3; D is unclear. The CDR3 totals 14 residues. The V gene lost 5 bases and the J gene lost 0 bases, with 12 bases spanning the gap. CDR1 is SQVTM, CDR2 ANQGSEA, per germline. The CDR3 DNA reads as TGCAGCGTTTACAGCGACACTAGCACAGATACGCAGTATTTT. Protein: CSVYSDTSTDTQYF.

This clonotype was observed a handful of times. This chain links TRBV3-1 with TRBJ2-3; D not certain. The CDR3 length is 17 residues. Per germline, CDR1 LGHDT and CDR2 YNNKEL (reference sequence). Trimming shortened V by 3 bases and J by 1 base, and 17 bases separated the two germline ends. The CDR3 DNA reads as TGTGCCAGCAGCCAGAAGGTGCGGCACAGCGGCACAGATACGCAGTATTTT. Residues: CASSQKVRHSGTDTQYF.

The CDR3 DNA sequence: TGTGCCAGCACCGCGGGCGAATACATTCAGTACTTC. Translated, it gives CASTAGEYIQYF. The V gene is TRBV28, the J gene TRBJ2-4, with D perhaps TRBD2 (5 bases). CDR1 is MDHEN and CDR2 is SYDVKM in the germline V gene. This CDR3 region has 12 residues. Trimming removed 7 bases at V and 8 bases at J, with 12 bases between. The full variable domain, rest sourced from reference TRBV28 and TRBJ2-4, is DVKVTQSSRYLVKRTGEKVFLECVQDMDHENMFWYRQDPGLGLRLIYFSYDVKMKEKGDIPEGYSVSREKKERFSLILESASTNQTSMYLCASTAGEYIQYFGAGTRLSVL.

This clonotype was counted a few times. The J gene is TRBJ1-1, the V gene TRBV20-1; 7 bases line up with TRBD1. The CDR3 consists of 13 residues. Germline V gene sequence: CDR1 DFQATT, CDR2 SNEGSKA (reference sequence). V shed 1 base, J shed 8 bases, and the junction held 7 bases outside the gene matches. The CDR3 reads CSARAPTGTEAFF. In DNA form, the CDR3 reads TGCAGTGCTAGAGCCCCGACAGGGACCGAAGCTTTCTTT.

Relative to its sample, this clonotype is medium-sized. This rearrangement joins TRBV20-1 to TRBJ1-2, with D maybe TRBD1 (5 bases). CDR1 and CDR2 (germline): DFQATT, SNEGSKA (reference sequence). With 6 bases removed from V and 8 bases from J, the gap between germline ends came to 25 bases. The CDR3 loop spans 15 amino acids. In nucleotides, the CDR3 is TGCAGTGCAGCTGCAGTGGAGTGGGGCTCCTCCGGCTACACCTTC. Translation gives CSAAAVEWGSSGYTF.

This rearrangement joins TRBV9 to TRBJ2-3; D gene unclear. Trimming pared 0 bases from V and 0 bases from J, leaving 5 bases between. The CDR3 is made up of 14 amino acids. Germline values: CDR1 SGDLS, CDR2 YYNGEE. The CDR3 region has the DNA TGTGCCAGCAGCGTAGAGCCTAGCACAGATACGCAGTATTTT. This codes for CASSVEPSTDTQYF.